These 8 T cell receptor beta chains share one sample of origin, sequenced in a study of shared clonotypes between healthy human individuals. Sequencing used immunoSEQ multiplex PCR; TCRdb keeps in-frame clones, though not all of them. The sample records more than 850,000 clones, around three quarters being singletons. Material for sequencing was memory CD4+ T cells from PBMCs. Specified subset: CD45RA-negative fraction. The receptors were gathered from a man aged 18 to 29 in good health. Some clones in this sample may be carry-over from other donors' samples.

Of note for this clone: Other DNA sequences in this sample translate to the same CDR3. The CDR3 here is CASSPGPNYGYTF. The CDR3 DNA follows: TGTGCCAGCAGCCCGGGACCAAACTATGGCTACACCTTC. The chain carries TRBV7-3 and TRBJ1-2, with a weak D call TRBD1 (5 bases). Germline V gives CDR1 SGHTA, CDR2 FQGTGA. CDR3 size: 13 residues. V lost 5 bases to trimming and J lost 2 bases, with 9 bases between them.

Remarks on this clone: The junction departs from the called germline gene at one end, perhaps through a read error. V usage is TRBV6-1 and J usage is TRBJ2-1; maybe TRBD2 (6 bases). The CDR3 sequence is 11 residues long. CDR1 is MNHNS and CDR2 is SASEGT in the germline V gene. The CDR3: CASTGIAVQFF. In DNA, the CDR3 is TGTGCAAGCACCGGTATAGCGGTGCAGTTCTTC.

This sequence joins TRBV7-8 and TRBJ1-5; D call uncertain. This CDR3 spans 15 amino acids. V lost 0 bases to trimming and J lost 3 bases, with 9 bases between them. Germline V gene sequence: CDR1 SGHVS, CDR2 FQNEAQ. CDR3 loop: CASSLAAGNNQPQHF. CDR3 bases: TGTGCCAGCAGCTTAGCGGCGGGGAACAATCAGCCCCAGCATTTT. The variable domain in full, with the rest retrieved from reference TRBV7-8 and TRBJ1-5, is GAGVSQSPRYKVAKRGQDVALRCDPISGHVSLFWYQQALGQGPEFLTYFQNEAQLDKSGLPSDRFFAERPEGSVSTLKIQRTQQEDSAVYLCASSLAAGNNQPQHFGDGTRLSIL.

This sequence joins TRBV4-3 and TRBJ1-2; D is possibly TRBD1 (6 bases). Germline V gene sequence: CDR1 LGHNA, CDR2 YSLEER. V lost 1 base to trimming and J lost 2 bases, with 8 bases between them. The CDR3 runs to 14 residues. Here the CDR3 reads CASSQGDRNYGYTF. The CDR3 nucleotides are TGCGCCAGCAGCCAAGGAGACAGGAACTATGGCTACACCTTC.

This clone has a handful of counts. This chain uses TRBV10-3 with TRBJ1-1; unclear D gene. The germline V gene has CDR1 ENHRY and CDR2 SYGVKD. V was cut by 3 bases and J by 5 bases, with 7 bases left in between. The CDR3 spans 12 residues. CDR3 DNA: TGTGCCATCAGTGAAGGGTATACTGAAGCTTTCTTT. It translates to CAISEGYTEAFF.

The V call is TRBV10-2, the J call TRBJ2-7; D is possibly TRBD1 (6 bases). V was cut by 3 bases and J by 2 bases, with 11 bases left in between. Germline CDR1 reads WSHSY; CDR2 reads SAAADI. This CDR3 spans 14 amino acids. The CDR3 loop reads CASSDRDKPYEQYF. CDR3 in DNA: TGCGCCAGCAGTGACCGGGACAAACCCTACGAGCAGTACTTC.

CDR3 residues: CASSATGTGDTEAFF. CDR3 nucleotide sequence: TGTGCCAGCAGTGCCACCGGGACAGGGGACACTGAAGCTTTCTTT. The gene calls are TRBV6-4 and TRBJ1-1; 10 bases line up with TRBD1. The J segment lost 3 bases and the V segment lost 4 bases, leaving 5 bases of the junction unmatched. Germline assignment: CDR1 MRHNA and CDR2 SNTAGT. This CDR3 contains 15 residues.

This sequence joins TRBV7-2 and TRBJ1-3, with a possible D match to TRBD1 (6 bases). With 4 bases removed from V and 4 bases from J, the gap between germline ends came to 14 bases. The CDR3 covers 15 residues. Germline loops: CDR1 SGHTA, CDR2 FQGNSA. CDR3 nucleotides: TGTGCCAGCAGCTCCCAGGGGCCTCCCGGAAACACCATATATTTT. The encoded protein is CASSSQGPPGNTIYF.